These 24 T cell receptor beta chains were sequenced from one sample in a study of T cells in Graves' hyperthyroidism and ophthalmopathy. What was amplified from RNA transcripts were TCR beta CDR3 regions. The TCR CDR3 was amplified in a first-round RT-PCR using the HTBI primer set. TCRdb reanalysed the multiplex PCR reads using MiXCR and keeps one entry per CDR3 protein. Of fewer than 500,000 distinct CDR3 sequences in the sample, approximately 15% were seen once. Material: blood. The receptors here all came from a man younger than 40 with Graves' hyperthyroidism that later progressed to Graves' ophthalmopathy.

This clonotype was counted only a few times. V and J are TRBV10-3 and TRBJ2-1, with 7 bases matching TRBD1. CDR1 is ENHRY, CDR2 SYGVKD, per germline. The J segment lost 5 bases and the V segment lost 6 bases, leaving 4 bases of the junction unmatched. This CDR3 contains 13 residues. CDR3 sequence reads: CAIRQGPNNEQFF. In DNA, the CDR3 is TGTGCCATCAGACAGGGGCCGAACAATGAGCAGTTCTTC.

About this clonotype itself: One end of the junction does not line up with germline, which may come from a read error. V gene TRBV12-3 or TRBV12-4 combines with J gene TRBJ2-2, with 8 bases aligning to TRBD2. The CDR3 totals 16 residues. This CDR3 is CASSLRLAGNTGELLF. The CDR3 nucleotides are TGTGCCAGCAGTTTACGCCTAGCGGGCAACACCGGGGAGCTGCTTTTT.

There are many counts of this clonotype. V is TRBV2 and J is TRBJ2-1, with D possibly called TRBD1 or TRBD2 (5 bases each). The V and J ends lost 3 bases and 8 bases respectively, with 14 bases between them. Germline V gene data show CDR1 as SNHLY and CDR2 as FYNNEI. The CDR3 runs to 14 residues. The CDR3 DNA sequence: TGTGCCAGCAGTGAGTCTGGGACGTCGGATGAGCAGTTCTTC. Its translation is CASSESGTSDEQFF.

In regard to this clonotype: Without the conserved terminal phenylalanine or tryptophan, this CDR3 likely stems from a read error. This chain connects TRBV6-9 to TRBJ2-1; D is unclear. Germline V gives CDR1 MNHGY, CDR2 SVAAGI. Deletions cut 3 bases from V and 7 bases from J, with 13 bases between. The CDR3 has 14 amino acids. The DNA for the CDR3 is TGTGCCAGCAGTTACCGGAATGGGTGGAATGAGCAGTTCCTC. Its protein product is CASSYRNGWNEQFL.

This clonotype was detected ten times or more. The chain carries TRBV5-5 and TRBJ2-1; TRBD1 aligns across 7 bases. Unmatched junction bases numbered 14, after V lost 4 bases and J lost 4 bases. The germline V gene encodes CDR1 SGHKS and CDR2 YYEKEE (reference sequence). The CDR3 spans 17 residues. CDR3 residues: CASSPPDRDSSYNEQFF. For the CDR3, the DNA is TGTGCCAGCAGCCCACCGGACCGGGACAGCTCGTACAATGAGCAGTTCTTC. The variable domain in full, with the rest retrieved from reference TRBV5-5 and TRBJ2-1, is DAGVTQSPTHLIKTRGQQVTLRCSPISGHKSVSWYQQVLGQGPQFIFQYYEKEERGRGNFPDRFSARQFPNYSSELNVNALLLGDSALYLCASSPPDRDSSYNEQFFGPGTRLTVL.

This clonotype was picked up many times. The chain joins TRBV9 to TRBJ1-2, with D possibly matching TRBD1 (5 bases). With 2 bases removed from V and 5 bases from J, the gap between germline ends came to 13 bases. The germline CDR1 and CDR2 sequences are SGDLS and YYNGEE. This CDR3 is 14 amino acids long. The CDR3 DNA sequence: TGTGCCAGCAGCGTTGGGACCTACGGGTATGGCTACACCTTC. It yields the protein CASSVGTYGYGYTF.

This clonotype was recorded at least ten times. This chain uses TRBV28 with TRBJ2-2, with D perhaps TRBD2 (6 bases). V was cut by 3 bases and J by 7 bases, with 9 bases left in between. The CDR3 loop spans 13 amino acids. CDR1 and CDR2 from the germline V gene are MDHEN and SYDVKM. In DNA form, the CDR3 reads TGTGCCAGCAGTTTGCCGGGGGTCGGGGAGCTGTTTTTT. This encodes CASSLPGVGELFF.

The sample holds a few counts of this clonotype. V usage is TRBV4-1 and J usage is TRBJ1-4, with a tentative D call TRBD1 (6 bases). Germline values: CDR1 MGHRA, CDR2 YSYEKL. V was clipped by 2 bases and J by 7 bases, with 8 bases between them. There are 13 residues in the CDR3. The DNA for the CDR3 is TGCGCCAGCAGCCAACTACAGGGTGAAAAACTGTTTTTT. Translating it yields CASSQLQGEKLFF.

This clonotype was detected ten times or more. This chain connects TRBV28 to TRBJ1-3; TRBD1 aligns across 7 bases. V lost 2 bases, J lost 0 bases, and 1 base stayed unmatched. The CDR3 has 15 amino acids. Germline values: CDR1 MDHEN, CDR2 SYDVKM. CDR3 protein: CASSLGTASGNTIYF. The CDR3, as DNA: TGTGCCAGCAGTTTAGGGACAGCCTCTGGAAACACCATATATTTT.

This chain links TRBV6-1 with TRBJ2-2; 9 bases align to TRBD1. Germline CDR1 and CDR2: MNHNS and SASEGT. With V trimmed by 5 bases and J by 3 bases, 7 bases remained unmatched. The CDR3 spans 16 residues. The CDR3 DNA sequence: TGTGCCAGCAGTTCCCCCTGGACAGGGGACACCGGGGAGCTGTTTTTT. Translating it yields CASSSPWTGDTGELFF.

At least ten counts were recorded for this clonotype. The chain employs TRBV5-1 and TRBJ1-1; D call uncertain. Trimming stripped 4 bases from V and 5 bases from J, with 15 bases between. Germline values: CDR1 SGHRS, CDR2 YFSETQ. The CDR3 covers 14 residues. The chain's CDR3 is CASSRIRGGTEAFF. DNA for the CDR3: TGCGCCAGCAGCAGGATCCGGGGAGGAACTGAAGCTTTCTTT. Full variable domain (remainder filled in from reference TRBV5-1 and TRBJ1-1): KAGVTQTPRYLIKTRGQQVTLSCSPISGHRSVSWYQQTPGQGLQFLFEYFSETQRNKGNFPGRFSGRQFSNSRSEMNVSTLELGDSALYLCASSRIRGGTEAFFGQGTRLTVV.

The chain employs TRBV18 and TRBJ2-7; D possibly corresponds to TRBD1 (6 bases). The CDR3 length is 15 residues. V was pared by 5 bases and J by 3 bases, with 17 bases between. The germline V gene has CDR1 KGHSH and CDR2 LQKENI. CDR3 loop: CASSFGQSFLYEQYF. The CDR3, as DNA: TGTGCCAGCTCATTCGGACAGTCGTTCCTCTACGAGCAGTACTTC.

Ten or more counts support this clonotype. The J gene is TRBJ2-7, the V gene TRBV13, with D uncertain. The CDR3 consists of 12 residues. CDR1 is PRHDT, CDR2 FYEKMQ, per germline (reference sequence). V was trimmed by 2 bases and J by 0 bases, leaving 2 bases between them. The CDR3: CASSLFSYEQYF. The CDR3 DNA reads TGTGCCAGCAGCTTATTCTCCTACGAGCAGTACTTC.

This clonotype occurred many times. V and J are TRBV6-1 and TRBJ1-1; 11 bases align to TRBD1. V trimming: 6 bases; J trimming: 6 bases; junction bases outside the gene matches: 6. CDR1 MNHNS and CDR2 SASEGT come from the germline V gene. The CDR3 covers 14 residues. The CDR3 DNA is TGTGCCAGCAGAAGGACAGGGGGCAATGCTGAAGCTTTCTTT. Translated: CASRRTGGNAEAFF.

The V gene is TRBV7-9, the J gene TRBJ2-1, with 11 bases fitting TRBD2. The germline gives CDR1 SEHNR, CDR2 FQNEAQ (reference sequence). The CDR3 sequence is 14 residues long. V shed 5 bases and J 6 bases; nucleotides not matched to a gene: 3. The CDR3 DNA is TGTGCCAGCAGCCCTAGCGGGGGGACCAATGAGCAGTTCTTC. Protein product: CASSPSGGTNEQFF.

This clonotype was seen repeatedly, ten times or more. The chain combines TRBV11-2 with TRBJ2-7; 8 nucleotides match TRBD1. The CDR3 is 15 residues long. Germline CDR1 is SGHAT and CDR2 is FQNNGV. The J segment lost 0 bases and the V segment lost 4 bases, leaving 5 bases of the junction unmatched. CDR3 residues: CASSYRQGSSYEQYF. In DNA, the CDR3 is TGTGCCAGCAGCTACCGACAGGGGAGCTCCTACGAGCAGTACTTC.

The CDR3 region is CASNFGTRPYQPQHF. DNA of the CDR3: TGCGCCAGCAACTTCGGGACAAGGCCATATCAGCCCCAGCATTTT. V and J are TRBV10-1 and TRBJ1-5; D possibly corresponds to TRBD1 (6 bases). The CDR3 is made up of 15 amino acids. With 7 bases removed from V and 5 bases from J, the gap between germline ends came to 18 bases. CDR1 is WNHNN, CDR2 SYGVQD, per germline (reference sequence).

Concerning this clonotype itself: One base away lies a much larger clone, so this may be a sequencing read error. The rearrangement joins TRBV5-6 to TRBJ1-1; a possible D gene is TRBD1 (5 bases). Germline V gene sequence: CDR1 SGHDT, CDR2 YYEEEE. The length of the CDR3 is 13 residues. This chain's CDR3 is CTSSWGGVTEAFF. CDR3 sequence (DNA): TGTACCAGCAGCTGGGGCGGGGTGACTGAAGCTTTCTTT. The full variable domain, with the rest looked up from reference TRBV5-6 and TRBJ1-1, is DAGVTQSPTHLIKTRGQQVTLRCSPKSGHDTVSWYQQALGQGPQFIFQYYEEEERQRGNFPDRFSGHQFPNYSSELNVNALLLGDSALYLCTSSWGGVTEAFFGQGTRLTVV.

This clonotype was observed a few times. The rearrangement links TRBV6-1 to TRBJ1-1; no clear D. Germline CDR1 is MNHNS and CDR2 is SASEGT. V lost 6 bases and J 8 bases, leaving 13 bases between the germline ends. The CDR3 sequence is 12 residues long. The DNA of the CDR3 is TGTGCCAGCAGCGCCGGATCGTTGGAAGCTTTCTTT. Protein product: CASSAGSLEAFF.

Only a few counts were recorded for this clonotype. The gene calls are TRBV6-2 or TRBV6-3 and TRBJ1-2; 7 positions match TRBD1. The CDR3 extends over 13 amino acids. V was clipped by 6 bases and J by 1 base; unmatched bases: 2. CDR1 and CDR2 from the germline V gene are MNHEY and SVGEGT. In nucleotides, the CDR3 is TGTGCCAGCAGAGACAGGGTTAACTATGGCTACACCTTC. It codes for CASRDRVNYGYTF.

The table lists this clonotype with a few counts. The rearrangement links TRBV4-1 to TRBJ1-4, with 10 bases fitting TRBD1. The V gene's germline CDR1 is MGHRA and CDR2 YSYEKL. After removal of 1 base from V and 5 bases from J, the junction contained 4 bases not matched to a gene. This CDR3 is 16 amino acids long. CDR3 nucleotides: TGCGCCAGCAGCCAAGCGGCGACAGGGGGCAATGAAAAACTGTTTTTT. This translates into CASSQAATGGNEKLFF.

This clonotype was observed at least ten times. The chain is built from TRBV5-1 and TRBJ1-3; unclear D gene. Trimming stripped 1 base from V and 0 bases from J, with 8 bases between. Germline assignment: CDR1 SGHRS and CDR2 YFSETQ. The CDR3 covers 15 residues. CDR3 amino acids: CASSLTPVSGNTIYF. The DNA for the CDR3 is TGCGCCAGCAGCTTGACGCCAGTCTCTGGAAACACCATATATTTT.

This clonotype was seen a handful of times. The chain has TRBV29-1 and TRBJ2-3; 8 bases are a match to TRBD2. The CDR3 covers 15 residues. Germline loops: CDR1 SQVTM, CDR2 ANQGSEA. V was clipped by 8 bases and J by 3 bases; unmatched bases: 13. For the CDR3, the DNA is TGCAGCCTAACCGGGGGGGCGGGGAGGACAGATACGCAGTATTTT. Translated, it gives CSLTGGAGRTDTQYF.

This clonotype was counted a few times. This chain joins TRBV20-1 and TRBJ2-3; D gene uncertain. CDR1 and CDR2 (germline): DFQATT, SNEGSKA (reference sequence). The germline V and J ends were trimmed by 1 base and 2 bases, with 10 bases remaining between them. This CDR3 comprises 14 residues. CDR3 amino acids: CSARGFVFTDTQYF. In DNA, the CDR3 is TGCAGTGCTAGAGGTTTTGTTTTCACAGATACGCAGTATTTT.